The clone carrying this T cell receptor beta chain was recorded at least ten times. TCRdb re-analysed the RT-PCR reads in MiXCR, keeping a single row per CDR3 protein. The data contain about 700,000 distinct CDR3 sequences, 12% to 15% of them singletons. Germline assignment: CDR1 MDHEN and CDR2 SYDVKM. This CDR3 has 17 residues. V gave up 6 bases and J gave up 0 bases, with 18 bases separating them. The sample taken for sequencing was memory CD4+ T cells from blood. The chain uses TRBV28 and TRBJ1-3; D is possibly TRBD1 (6 bases). This receptor was taken from a female donor in good health, serving as a healthy control. The CDR3 here is CASRAEDSHSSGNTIYF. DNA of the CDR3: TGTGCCAGCAGGGCCGAGGACAGCCACAGCTCTGGAAACACCATATATTTT.